Listed here is a single T cell receptor (beta chain). What it recognizes is unknown. Time point indicated: 2015-2016 season, pre-vaccination. This record comes from a study of follicular helper T cells after annual influenza vaccination. For the study at large: Across the 2013-2014, 2014-2015 and 2015-2016 vaccination seasons, some subjects were resampled.

Overall study results and limits: Undersampling of larger non-cTfh compartments could not be excluded.

The germline V gene encodes CDR1 LNHDA and CDR2 SQIVND (reference sequence). The CDR3 has 16 amino acids. Losses at the gene ends were 4 bases for V and 7 bases for J; bases not matched to a gene: 13. Only in-frame clones appear in the TCRdb table, and some are missing; sequencing was by immunoSEQ multiplex PCR. The sample records 5,000 to 6,500 clones, roughly 80% being singletons. The V call is TRBV19, the J call TRBJ1-5; 7 nucleotides match TRBD1. Sequencing was performed on CXCR5- memory CD4+ T cells sorted from blood, taken on the day of influenza vaccination. The TCR was taken from an adult who received the influenza vaccine. As DNA, the CDR3 is TGTGCCAGTAGTAAGGGGCAGGGACAGTGGGGGCAGCCCCAGCATTTT. Translated: CASSKGQGQWGQPQHF.